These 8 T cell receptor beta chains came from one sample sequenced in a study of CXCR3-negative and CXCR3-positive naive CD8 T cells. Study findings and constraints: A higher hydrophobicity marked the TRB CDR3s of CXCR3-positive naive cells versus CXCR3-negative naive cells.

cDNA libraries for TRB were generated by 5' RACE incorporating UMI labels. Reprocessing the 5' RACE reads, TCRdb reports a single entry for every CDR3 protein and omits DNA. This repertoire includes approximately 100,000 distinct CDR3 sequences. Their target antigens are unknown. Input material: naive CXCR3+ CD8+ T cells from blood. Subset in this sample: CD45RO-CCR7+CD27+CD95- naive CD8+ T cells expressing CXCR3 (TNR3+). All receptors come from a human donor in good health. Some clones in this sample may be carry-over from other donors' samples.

The CDR3 is CASSLGYTSSYNEQFF. V is TRBV7-9 and J is TRBJ2-1. In germline, CDR1 is SEHNR, CDR2 FQNEAQ (reference sequence). There are 16 residues in the CDR3.

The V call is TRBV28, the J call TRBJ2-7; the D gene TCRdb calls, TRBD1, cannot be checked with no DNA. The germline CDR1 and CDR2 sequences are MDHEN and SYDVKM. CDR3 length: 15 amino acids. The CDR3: CASSFRQGYSYEQYF.

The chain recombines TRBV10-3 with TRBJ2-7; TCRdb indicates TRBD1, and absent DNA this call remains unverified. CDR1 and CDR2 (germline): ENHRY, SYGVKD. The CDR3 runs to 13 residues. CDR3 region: CAISEVREYEQYF.

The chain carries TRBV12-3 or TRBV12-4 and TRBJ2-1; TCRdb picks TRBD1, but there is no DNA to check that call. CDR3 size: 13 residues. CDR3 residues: CASSFRRDREQFF.

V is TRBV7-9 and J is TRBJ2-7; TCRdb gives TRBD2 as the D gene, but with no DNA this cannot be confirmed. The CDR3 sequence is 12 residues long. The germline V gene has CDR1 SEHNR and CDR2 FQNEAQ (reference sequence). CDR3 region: CASGPGSYEQYF.

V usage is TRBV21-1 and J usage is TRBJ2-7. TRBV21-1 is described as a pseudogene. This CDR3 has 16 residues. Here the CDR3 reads CASSTGKWGRSYEQYF.

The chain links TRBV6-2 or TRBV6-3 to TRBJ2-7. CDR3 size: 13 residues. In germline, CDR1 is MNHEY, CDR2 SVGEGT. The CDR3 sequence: CASSYSDTYEQYF.

Here the CDR3 reads CASSQGSSEYEQYF. The chain is built from TRBV3-2 and TRBJ2-7; the D gene TCRdb calls, TRBD2, cannot be checked with no DNA. TRBV3-2 counts as a pseudogene. This CDR3 has 14 residues.